The subject of this entry is one T cell receptor (beta chain). The CDR3 covers 14 residues. V was shortened by 10 bases and J by 4 bases, with 17 bases between the two germline ends. CDR1 is LNHDA and CDR2 is SQIVND in the germline V gene (reference sequence). The data are from a study of metastatic and nonmetastatic thyroid tumors. Patients had received no treatment of any kind before thyroid surgery. TCRdb re-called the PCR reads through MiXCR. The profile covers some 35,000 clones, with 25% to 35% appearing a single time and less than 9% taken by the ten largest. The sample was blood. The source of this sequence is a female donor with papillary thyroid cancer or a benign thyroid nodule (not recorded which). Some clones in this sample may be carry-over from other donors' samples. This sequence joins TRBV19 and TRBJ1-3; D gene uncertain. The CDR3 here is CATHPTQVGNTIYF. CDR3 nucleotide sequence: TGTGCCACCCACCCGACCCAGGTCGGAAACACCATATATTTT.